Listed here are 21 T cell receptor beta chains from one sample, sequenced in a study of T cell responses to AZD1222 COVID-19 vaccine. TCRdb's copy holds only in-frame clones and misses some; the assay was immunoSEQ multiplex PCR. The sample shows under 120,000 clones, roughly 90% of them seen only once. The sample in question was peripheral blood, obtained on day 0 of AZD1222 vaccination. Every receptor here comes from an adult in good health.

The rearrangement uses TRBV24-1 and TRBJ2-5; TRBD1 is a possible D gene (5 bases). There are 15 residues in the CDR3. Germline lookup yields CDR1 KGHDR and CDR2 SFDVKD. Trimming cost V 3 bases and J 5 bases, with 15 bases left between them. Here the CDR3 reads CATSDPETAQETQYF. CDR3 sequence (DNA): TGTGCCACCAGTGATCCCGAGACAGCCCAGGAGACCCAGTACTTC.

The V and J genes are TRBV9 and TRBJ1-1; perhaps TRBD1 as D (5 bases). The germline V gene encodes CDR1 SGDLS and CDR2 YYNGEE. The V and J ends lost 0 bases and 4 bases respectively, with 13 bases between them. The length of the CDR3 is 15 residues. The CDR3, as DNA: TGTGCCAGCAGCGTAGATGACAGCCGGGCCACTGAAGCTTTCTTT. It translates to CASSVDDSRATEAFF.

In nucleotides, the CDR3 is TGTGCCAGCAGTTTGATACGGACTACCTCCTACAATGAGCAGTTCTTC. Residues: CASSLIRTTSYNEQFF. This sequence joins TRBV28 and TRBJ2-1; tentative D call: TRBD2 (6 bases). Germline CDR1 reads MDHEN; CDR2 reads SYDVKM. Trimming removed 3 bases at V and 0 bases at J, with 12 bases between. This CDR3 contains 16 residues. Complete variable domain (other parts from reference TRBV28 and TRBJ2-1): DVKVTQSSRYLVKRTGEKVFLECVQDMDHENMFWYRQDPGLGLRLIYFSYDVKMKEKGDIPEGYSVSREKKERFSLILESASTNQTSMYLCASSLIRTTSYNEQFFGPGTRLTVL.

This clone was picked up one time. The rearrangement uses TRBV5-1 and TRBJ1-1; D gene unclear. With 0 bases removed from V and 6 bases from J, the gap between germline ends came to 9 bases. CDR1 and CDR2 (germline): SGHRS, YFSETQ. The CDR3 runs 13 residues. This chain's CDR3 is CASSLAGEAEAFF. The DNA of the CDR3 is TGCGCCAGCAGCTTGGCTGGGGAGGCTGAAGCTTTCTTT.

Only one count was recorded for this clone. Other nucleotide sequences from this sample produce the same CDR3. In DNA, the CDR3 is TGTGCCAGCAGCGTTAGCGGGAGCTCCTACAATGAGCAGTTCTTC. This codes for CASSVSGSSYNEQFF. This chain connects TRBV9 to TRBJ2-1; TRBD2 matches at 9 bases. Germline CDR1 and CDR2: SGDLS and YYNGEE. The CDR3 runs to 15 residues. V lost 2 bases, J lost 0 bases, and 0 bases stayed unmatched.

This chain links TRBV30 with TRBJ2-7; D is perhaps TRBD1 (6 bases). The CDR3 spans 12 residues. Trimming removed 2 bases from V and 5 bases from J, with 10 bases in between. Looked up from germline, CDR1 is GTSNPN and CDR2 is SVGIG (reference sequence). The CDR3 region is CAWSKQGNEQYF. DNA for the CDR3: TGTGCCTGGAGTAAACAGGGAAACGAGCAGTACTTC.

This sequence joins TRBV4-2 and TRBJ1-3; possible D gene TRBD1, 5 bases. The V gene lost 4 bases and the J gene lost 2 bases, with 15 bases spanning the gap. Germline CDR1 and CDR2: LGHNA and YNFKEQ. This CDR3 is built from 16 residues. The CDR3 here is CASSPLLEGPGNTIYF. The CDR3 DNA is TGTGCCAGCAGCCCCCTCCTGGAGGGGCCTGGAAACACCATATATTTT.

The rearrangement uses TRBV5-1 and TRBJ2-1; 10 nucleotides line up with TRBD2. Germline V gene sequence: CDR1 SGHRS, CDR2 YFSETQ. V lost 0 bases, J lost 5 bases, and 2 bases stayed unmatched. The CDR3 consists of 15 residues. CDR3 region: CASSLASGSHNEQFF. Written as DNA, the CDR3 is TGCGCCAGCAGCTTGGCTAGCGGGAGCCACAATGAGCAGTTCTTC.

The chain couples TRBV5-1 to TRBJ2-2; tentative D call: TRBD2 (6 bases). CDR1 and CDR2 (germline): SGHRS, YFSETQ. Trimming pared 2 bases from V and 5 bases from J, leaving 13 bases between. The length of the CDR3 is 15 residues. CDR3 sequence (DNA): TGCGCCAGCAGCTTTACCCGGGAGAGAACCGGGGAGCTGTTTTTT. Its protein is CASSFTRERTGELFF.

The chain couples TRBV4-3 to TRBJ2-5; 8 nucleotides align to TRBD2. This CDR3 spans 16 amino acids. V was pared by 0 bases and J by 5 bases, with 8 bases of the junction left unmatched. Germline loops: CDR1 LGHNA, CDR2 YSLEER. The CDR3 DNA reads TGCGCCAGCAGCCAAGATCCGGGAGGGCCTGATGAGACCCAGTACTTC. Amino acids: CASSQDPGGPDETQYF.

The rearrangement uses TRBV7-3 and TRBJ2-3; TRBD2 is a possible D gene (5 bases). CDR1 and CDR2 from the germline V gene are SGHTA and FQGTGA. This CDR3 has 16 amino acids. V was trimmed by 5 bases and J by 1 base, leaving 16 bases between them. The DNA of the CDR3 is TGTGCCAGCAGCCGTAATAGCGACCCCCGCACAGATACGCAGTATTTT. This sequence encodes CASSRNSDPRTDTQYF.

In DNA form, the CDR3 reads TGTGCCAGTAGGTCCGGGGGCCTAGCGGGAGGAGGACAGTTCTTC. It translates to CASRSGGLAGGGQFF. This rearrangement joins TRBV19 to TRBJ2-1; 11 bases are shared with TRBD2. In germline, CDR1 is LNHDA, CDR2 SQIVND (reference sequence). V lost 6 bases to trimming and J lost 13 bases; unmatched junction nucleotides: 14. This CDR3 spans 15 amino acids.

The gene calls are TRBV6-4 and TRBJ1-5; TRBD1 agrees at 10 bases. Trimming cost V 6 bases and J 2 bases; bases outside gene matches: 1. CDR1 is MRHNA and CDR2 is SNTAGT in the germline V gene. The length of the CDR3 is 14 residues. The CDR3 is CASRGTGGNQPQHF. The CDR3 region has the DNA TGTGCCAGCAGAGGGACAGGGGGCAATCAGCCCCAGCATTTT.

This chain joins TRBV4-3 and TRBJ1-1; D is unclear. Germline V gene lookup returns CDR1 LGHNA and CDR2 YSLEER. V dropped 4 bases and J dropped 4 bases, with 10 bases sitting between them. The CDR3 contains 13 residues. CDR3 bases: TGCGCCAGCAGCCGAGTAGATTCCACTGAAGCTTTCTTT. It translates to CASSRVDSTEAFF.

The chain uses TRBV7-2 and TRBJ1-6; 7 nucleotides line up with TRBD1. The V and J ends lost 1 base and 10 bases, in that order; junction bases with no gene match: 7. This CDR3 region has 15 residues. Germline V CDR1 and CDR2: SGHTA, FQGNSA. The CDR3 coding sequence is TGTGCCAGCAGCTTAGAGACAGGGCCAAGGTCACCCCTCCACTTT. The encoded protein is CASSLETGPRSPLHF.

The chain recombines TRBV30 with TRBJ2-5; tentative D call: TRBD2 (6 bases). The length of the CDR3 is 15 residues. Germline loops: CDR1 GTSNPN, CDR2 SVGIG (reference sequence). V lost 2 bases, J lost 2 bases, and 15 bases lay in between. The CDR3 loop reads CAWSSLSRGQETQYF. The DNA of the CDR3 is TGTGCCTGGAGTTCCCTCAGCCGGGGGCAAGAGACCCAGTACTTC.

This CDR3 reads CASGRGDLYEQYF. The DNA for the CDR3 is TGTGCCAGCGGGAGAGGGGATCTCTACGAGCAGTACTTC. This chain joins TRBV3-1 (or the pseudogene TRBV3-2) and TRBJ2-7, with D perhaps assigned TRBD1 or TRBD2 (5 bases each). The CDR3 has 13 amino acids. Looked up from germline, CDR1 is LGHDT and CDR2 is YNNKEL (reference sequence). The V end was cut by 8 bases, the J end by 3 bases, with 14 bases between.

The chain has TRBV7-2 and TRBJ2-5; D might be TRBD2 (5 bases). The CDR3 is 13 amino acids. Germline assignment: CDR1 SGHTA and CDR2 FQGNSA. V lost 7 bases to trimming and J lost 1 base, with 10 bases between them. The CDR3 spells CASNNGVQETQYF. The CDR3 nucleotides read TGTGCCAGCAACAACGGGGTCCAAGAGACCCAGTACTTC.

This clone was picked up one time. Written as DNA, the CDR3 is TGTGCCAGCAGCTTCGGGATAGGGCAGGGTGAAAAACTGTTTTTT. The encoded protein is CASSFGIGQGEKLFF. The chain carries TRBV11-2 and TRBJ1-4; weak D call: TRBD1 (5 bases). Germline V CDR1 and CDR2: SGHAT, FQNNGV. This CDR3 comprises 15 residues. V gave up 3 bases and J gave up 7 bases, with 15 bases separating them.

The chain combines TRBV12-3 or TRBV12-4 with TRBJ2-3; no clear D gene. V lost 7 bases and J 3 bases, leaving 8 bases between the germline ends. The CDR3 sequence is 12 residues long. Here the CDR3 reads CASTATTDTQYF. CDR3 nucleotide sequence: TGTGCCAGCACTGCGACGACAGATACGCAGTATTTT.

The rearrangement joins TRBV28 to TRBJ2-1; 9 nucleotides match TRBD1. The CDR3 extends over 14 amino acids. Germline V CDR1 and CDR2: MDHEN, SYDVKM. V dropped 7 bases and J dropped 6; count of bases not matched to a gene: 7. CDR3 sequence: CASTSPTGGNEQFF. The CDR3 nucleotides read TGTGCCAGCACCTCCCCGACAGGGGGCAATGAGCAGTTCTTC. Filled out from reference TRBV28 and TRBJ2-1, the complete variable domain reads DVKVTQSSRYLVKRTGEKVFLECVQDMDHENMFWYRQDPGLGLRLIYFSYDVKMKEKGDIPEGYSVSREKKERFSLILESASTNQTSMYLCASTSPTGGNEQFFGPGTRLTVL.